The rows below give T cell receptor beta chains drawn from one sample of a study of blood T cell repertoires in COVID-19. Clones were sequenced by immunoSEQ multiplex PCR, and TCRdb holds only the in-frame ones, with some missing. The sample yields tens of thousands of clones, around 83% seen once. What was sequenced was peripheral blood. The receptors were gathered from a man in his fifties or sixties with acute or convalescent COVID-19. Both conserved end residues are part of each CDR3. D genes are given only for firm matches. Clone size is stated in some rows and not others, as once, few, many or a class when expanded.

>TRBV6-6|NA|TRBJ1-5|TRBD1
TGTGCCAGCAGTTATGGCAGGGGGCACAGACAGCCCCAGCATTTT
CASSYGRGHRQPQHF
>TRBV6-5|once|TRBJ2-6|NA
TGTGCCAGCAGTTACTCGCGGGCTTCTGGGGCCAACGTCCTGACTTTC
CASSYSRASGANVLTF
>TRBV11-1|NA|TRBJ1-6|NA
TGTGCCAGCAGCTTGGACAGCTCCTATAATTCACCCCTCCACTTT
CASSLDSSYNSPLHF
>TRBV3-1/TRBV3-2|NA|TRBJ2-4|NA
TGTGCCAGCAGCCTAACCAAAAACATTCAGTACTTC
CASSLTKNIQYF
>TRBV3-1/TRBV3-2|NA|TRBJ1-3|NA
TGTGCCAGCAGCCAAGATCTCACCAGGGCCTTAAGAAACACCATATATTTT
CASSQDLTRALRNTIYF
>TRBV5-3|NA|TRBJ2-7|TRBD1
TGTGCCAGAAGCCCGACAGGGGGCTTATGGGGGGAGCAGTACTTC
CARSPTGGLWGEQYF
>TRBV7-2|NA|TRBJ2-1|NA
TGTGCCAGCAGCTTAGGTTCCTCACGGGTGTACAATGAGCAGTTCTTC
CASSLGSSRVYNEQFF
>TRBV5-1|NA|TRBJ2-5|NA
TGCGCCAGCAGCTTGACCACAGGGCAAAGGGAGACCCAGTACTTC
CASSLTTGQRETQYF
>TRBV30|NA|TRBJ1-1|NA
TGTGCCTGGAGTGCGACAGCGAACACTGAAGCTTTCTTT
CAWSATANTEAFF
>TRBV3-1/TRBV3-2|NA|TRBJ2-3|TRBD1
TGTGCCAGCAGCCAAAGGAGGGACAGGGCTCGGGATACGCAGTATTTT
CASSQRRDRARDTQYF
>TRBV11-2|NA|TRBJ2-1|TRBD2
TGTGCCAGCAGCTTATGGACTAGGGACAATGAGCAGTTCTTC
CASSLWTRDNEQFF
>TRBV10-3|once|TRBJ1-6|NA
TGTGCCATCAGTGAGTCGAGAGAGAATTCACCCCTCCACTTT
CAISESRENSPLHF
>TRBV6-5|once|TRBJ2-7|NA
TGTGCCAGCACCGGTCGGCTAGCTCCACCCGAGCAGTACTTC
CASTGRLAPPEQYF
>TRBV24-1|NA|TRBJ2-4|TRBD2
TGTGCCACCAGCGCGGGGGACTCTTCTCCCAAAAACATTCAGTACTTC
CATSAGDSSPKNIQYF
>TRBV5-1|NA|TRBJ1-1|NA
TGCGCCAGCAGCTTCGCAGAGAACACTGAAGCTTTCTTT
CASSFAENTEAFF
>TRBV30|once|TRBJ2-1|NA
TGTGCCTGGAGTCCAAATAATCGGGGTGAGCAGTTCTTC
CAWSPNNRGEQFF
>TRBV24-1|NA|TRBJ2-4|TRBD1
TGTGCCACCAGACAGGGGGGTGGGGGCATTCAGTACTTC
CATRQGGGGIQYF
>TRBV6-1|NA|TRBJ2-7|NA
TGTGCCAGCAGATCCGCAAACGCGCAGCAGTACTTC
CASRSANAQQYF
>TRBV29-1|NA|TRBJ1-3|NA
TGCAGCGTGAGGGCCCCGGGATCAGGAAACACCATATATTTT
CSVRAPGSGNTIYF
>TRBV28|NA|TRBJ1-1|NA
TGTGCCAGCAGCAGCGGGGCGGCGGGGAACACTGAAGCTTTCTTT
CASSSGAAGNTEAFF
>TRBV29-1|NA|TRBJ2-7|TRBD1
TGCAGCGTTGGAGGGGGACAGGGGTTGTACGAGCAGTACTTC
CSVGGGQGLYEQYF
>TRBV19|NA|TRBJ1-2|TRBD1
TGTGCCAGTAACAAAGACAGGGCCTATGGCTACACCTTC
CASNKDRAYGYTF
>TRBV12-5|NA|TRBJ1-1|TRBD1
TGTGCTAGTGGTTTGGTACAGGGGCATGAAGCTTTCTTT
CASGLVQGHEAFF
>TRBV11-2|NA|TRBJ2-5|NA
TGTGCCAGCAGCTTAGGGGCCGGAGGGGTGGAGACCCAGTACTTC
CASSLGAGGVETQYF
>TRBV18|NA|TRBJ1-3|NA
TGTGCCAGCTCACCGAGCCTAGGAACTGGAAACACCATATATTTT
CASSPSLGTGNTIYF
>TRBV28|medium-sized|TRBJ1-5|NA
TGTGCCAGCAACCCGGGGTATCAGCCCCAGCATTTT
CASNPGYQPQHF
>TRBV7-2|NA|TRBJ2-5|TRBD2
TGTGCCAGCAGCTTAGTGGGGACTAGCGGGCAAGAGACCCAGTACTTC
CASSLVGTSGQETQYF
>TRBV6-5|NA|TRBJ2-2|NA
TGTGCCAGCTCCCCGAAGAGTGTCGAGACCGGGGAGCTGTTTTTT
CASSPKSVETGELFF
>TRBV11-3|NA|TRBJ2-1|TRBD2
TGTGCCAGCAGCTTAGGACTAGCGAGCAATGAGCAGTTCTTC
CASSLGLASNEQFF
>TRBV3-1/TRBV3-2|NA|TRBJ1-4|NA
TGTGCCAGCAGCCCAGGACAGAATTTAATTAATGAAAAACTGTTTTTT
CASSPGQNLINEKLFF
>TRBV5-1|NA|TRBJ2-2|TRBD1
TGCGCCAGCAGCTCTACAGGGGTTGGCACCGGGGAGCTGTTTTTT
CASSSTGVGTGELFF
>TRBV7-3|NA|TRBJ2-7|NA
TGTGCCAGCAGCCCCACCGGGGGATCCTACGAGCAGTACTTC
CASSPTGGSYEQYF
>TRBV28|NA|TRBJ2-5|NA
TGTGCCAGCAGTTTCGCGGGACCCCCAGGGACCCAGTACTTC
CASSFAGPPGTQYF
>TRBV2|NA|TRBJ1-2|TRBD1
TGTGCCAGCAGGGGACAGGCAGGATTGTTCTATGGCTACACCTTC
CASRGQAGLFYGYTF
>TRBV24-1|NA|TRBJ2-3|TRBD2
TGTGCCACCAGCGGGGGGGCAGATACGCAGTATTTT
CATSGGADTQYF
>TRBV7-3|NA|TRBJ2-3|NA
TGTGCCAGCAGCTTAAGGCGGAGCACAGATACGCAGTATTTT
CASSLRRSTDTQYF
>TRBV7-3|NA|TRBJ2-3|TRBD1
TGTGCCAGCAGAATCCAGGGGGCCAACACAGATACGCAGTATTTT
CASRIQGANTDTQYF
>TRBV5-5|NA|TRBJ1-1|NA
TGTGCCAGCAGCTTGGTTAGAATCACTGAAGCTTTCTTT
CASSLVRITEAFF
>TRBV11-2|NA|TRBJ2-7|NA
TGTGCCAGCAGCTTAAGGGGGGGAGTCTACGAGCAGTACTTC
CASSLRGGVYEQYF
>TRBV6-5|once|TRBJ1-1|NA
TGTGCCAGCAGTCAACGACAGAACACTGAAGCTTTCTTT
CASSQRQNTEAFF
>TRBV5-1|NA|TRBJ2-3|TRBD1
TGCGCCAGCAGCTTGAAACCGGGACAGGACGGAGATACGCAGTATTTT
CASSLKPGQDGDTQYF
>TRBV11-2|NA|TRBJ2-2|NA
TGTGCCAGCAGCTTACTCCAGACGAACACCGGGGAGCTGTTTTTT
CASSLLQTNTGELFF
>TRBV7-3|NA|TRBJ2-7|TRBD2
TGTGCCAGCAGCCCACCAGCGGGGGGATCCTACGAGCAGTACTTC
CASSPPAGGSYEQYF
>TRBV18|few|TRBJ1-1|NA
TGTGCCAGCTCACCCGAGGGGAACACTGAAGCTTTCTTT
CASSPEGNTEAFF
>TRBV27|NA|TRBJ2-1|NA
TGTGCCAGCAGTTTACTTCCTTTCTCCTACAATGAGCAGTTCTTC
CASSLLPFSYNEQFF
>TRBV15|NA|TRBJ2-5|TRBD2
TGTGCCACCAAAAGGGCTAGCGGGAGGGCCGGCTACCAAGAGACCCAGTACTTC
CATKRASGRAGYQETQYF
>TRBV18|NA|TRBJ2-3|TRBD2
TGTGCCAGCTCACCGACCGGGACTAGCCGACCAAGCTTT
CASSPTGTSRPSF
>TRBV29-1|NA|TRBJ2-2|NA
TGCAGCGTTGAAGAACCGGGATCTTACACCGGGGAGCTGTTTTTT
CSVEEPGSYTGELFF